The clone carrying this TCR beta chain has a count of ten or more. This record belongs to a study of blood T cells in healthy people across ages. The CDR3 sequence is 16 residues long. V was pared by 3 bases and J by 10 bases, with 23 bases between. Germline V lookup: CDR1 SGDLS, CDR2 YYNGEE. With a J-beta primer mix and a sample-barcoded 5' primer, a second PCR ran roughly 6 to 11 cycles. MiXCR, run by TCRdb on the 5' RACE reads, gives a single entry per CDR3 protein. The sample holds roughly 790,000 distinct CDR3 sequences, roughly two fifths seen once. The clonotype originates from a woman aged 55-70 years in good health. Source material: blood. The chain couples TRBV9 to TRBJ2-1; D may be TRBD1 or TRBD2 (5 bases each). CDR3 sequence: CASSENPRDDRREQFF. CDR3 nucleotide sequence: TGTGCCAGCAGCGAAAATCCCCGGGACGACCGACGGGAGCAGTTCTTC.